What follows is one TCR beta chain and its context. Antigen unknown. This sample is drawn from a study of cytomegalovirus exposure and HLA in healthy donors. General study results and limits: TCR clusters originating in the first cohort tended to co-occur in the 120 validation repertoires, according to a later analysis. Most TCR sequences showed up rarely, but some public TCRs showed up in many donors.

V lost 0 bases and J lost 8, with 6 bases in between. The CDR3 has 12 residues. Germline assignment: CDR1 SGDLS and CDR2 YYNGEE. Profiling relied on immunoSEQ multiplex PCR, and the TCRdb table lists in-frame clones only, not all of them. The sample has fewer than 200,000 clones; approximately 87% are singletons. The chain employs TRBV9 and TRBJ2-1, with D unclear. Source material: PBMCs. This receptor was obtained from a woman aged 25 to 45 in good health and CMV-seronegative. The CDR3 loop reads CASSVGEYEQFF. In DNA, the CDR3 is TGTGCCAGCAGCGTAGGGGAATATGAGCAGTTCTTC.